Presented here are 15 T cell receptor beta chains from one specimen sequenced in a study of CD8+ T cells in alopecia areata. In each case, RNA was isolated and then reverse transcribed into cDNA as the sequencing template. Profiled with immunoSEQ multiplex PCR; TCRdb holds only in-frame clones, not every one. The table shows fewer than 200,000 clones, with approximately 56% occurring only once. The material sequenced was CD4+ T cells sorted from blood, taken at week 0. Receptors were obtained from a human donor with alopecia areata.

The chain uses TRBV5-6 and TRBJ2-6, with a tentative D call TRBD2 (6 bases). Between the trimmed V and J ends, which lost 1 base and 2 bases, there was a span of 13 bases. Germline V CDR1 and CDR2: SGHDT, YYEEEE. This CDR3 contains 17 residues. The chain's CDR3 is CASSLFRLGAGANVLTF. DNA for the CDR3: TGTGCCAGCAGCTTGTTCCGACTAGGGGCTGGGGCCAACGTCCTGACTTTC.

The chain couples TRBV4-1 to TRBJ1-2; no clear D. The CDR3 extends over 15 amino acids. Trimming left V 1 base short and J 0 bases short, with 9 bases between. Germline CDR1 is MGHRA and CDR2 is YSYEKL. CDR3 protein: CASSQGLLANYGYTF. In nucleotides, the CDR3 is TGCGCCAGCAGCCAAGGGCTCTTAGCTAACTATGGCTACACCTTC.

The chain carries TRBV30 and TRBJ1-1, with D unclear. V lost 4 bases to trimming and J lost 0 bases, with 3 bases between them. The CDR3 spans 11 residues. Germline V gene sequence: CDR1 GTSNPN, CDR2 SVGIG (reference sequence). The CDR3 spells CAWKLNTEAFF. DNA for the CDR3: TGTGCCTGGAAACTGAACACTGAAGCTTTCTTT.

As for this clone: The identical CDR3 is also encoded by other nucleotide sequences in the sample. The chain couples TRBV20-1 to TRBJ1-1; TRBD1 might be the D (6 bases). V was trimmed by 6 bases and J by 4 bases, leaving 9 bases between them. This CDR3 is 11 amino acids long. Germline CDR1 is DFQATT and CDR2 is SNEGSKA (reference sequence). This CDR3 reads CSALRGTEAFF. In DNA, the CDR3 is TGCAGTGCGCTCAGGGGCACTGAAGCTTTCTTT.

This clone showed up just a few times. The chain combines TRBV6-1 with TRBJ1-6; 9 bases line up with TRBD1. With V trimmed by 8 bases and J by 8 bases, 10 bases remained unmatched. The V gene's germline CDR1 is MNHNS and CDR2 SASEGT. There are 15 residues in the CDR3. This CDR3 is CASGRDRALDSPLHF. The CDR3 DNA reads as TGTGCCAGCGGAAGGGACAGGGCTTTAGATTCACCCCTCCACTTT.

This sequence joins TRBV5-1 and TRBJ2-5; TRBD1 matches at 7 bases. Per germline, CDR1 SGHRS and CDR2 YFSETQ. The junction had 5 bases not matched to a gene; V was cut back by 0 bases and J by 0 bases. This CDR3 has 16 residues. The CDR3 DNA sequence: TGCGCCAGCAGCTTGGATGTAACAGGGGACCAAGAGACCCAGTACTTC. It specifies CASSLDVTGDQETQYF.

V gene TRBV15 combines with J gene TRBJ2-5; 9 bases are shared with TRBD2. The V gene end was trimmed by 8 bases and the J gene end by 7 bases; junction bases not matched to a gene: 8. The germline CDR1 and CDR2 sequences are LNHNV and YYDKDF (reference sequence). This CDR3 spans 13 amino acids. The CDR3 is CATSGTSMGTQYF. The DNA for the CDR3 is TGTGCCACCTCCGGGACTAGCATGGGGACCCAGTACTTC.

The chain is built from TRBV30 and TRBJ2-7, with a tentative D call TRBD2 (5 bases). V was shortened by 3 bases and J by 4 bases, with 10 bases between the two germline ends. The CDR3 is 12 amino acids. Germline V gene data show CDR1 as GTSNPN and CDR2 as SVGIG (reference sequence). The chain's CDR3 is CAWRPRDYEQYF. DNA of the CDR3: TGTGCCTGGAGGCCTCGGGATTACGAGCAGTACTTC.

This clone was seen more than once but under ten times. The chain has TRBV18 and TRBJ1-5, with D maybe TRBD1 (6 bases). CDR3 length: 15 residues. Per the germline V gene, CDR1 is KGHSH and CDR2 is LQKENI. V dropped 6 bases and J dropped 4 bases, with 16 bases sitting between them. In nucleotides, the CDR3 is TGTGCCAGCTCTCCCACAGGGAGTAGAAATCAGCCCCAGCATTTT. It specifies CASSPTGSRNQPQHF.

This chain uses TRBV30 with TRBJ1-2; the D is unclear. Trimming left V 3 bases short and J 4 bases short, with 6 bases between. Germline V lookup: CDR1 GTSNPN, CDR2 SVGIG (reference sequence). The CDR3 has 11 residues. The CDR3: CAWSGAYGYTF. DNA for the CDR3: TGTGCCTGGAGCGGTGCCTATGGCTACACCTTC.

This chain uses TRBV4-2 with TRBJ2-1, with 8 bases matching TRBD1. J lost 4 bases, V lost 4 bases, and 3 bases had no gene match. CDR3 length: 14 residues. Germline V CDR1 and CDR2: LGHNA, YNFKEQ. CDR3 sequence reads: CASSPGQGYNEQFF. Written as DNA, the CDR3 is TGTGCCAGCAGCCCTGGACAGGGATACAATGAGCAGTTCTTC.

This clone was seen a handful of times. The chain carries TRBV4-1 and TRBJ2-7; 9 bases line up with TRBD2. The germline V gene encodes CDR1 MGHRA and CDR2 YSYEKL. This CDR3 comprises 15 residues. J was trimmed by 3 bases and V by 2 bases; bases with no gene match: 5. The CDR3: CASSQSSGVIYEQYF. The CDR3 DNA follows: TGCGCCAGCAGCCAATCTAGCGGGGTAATCTACGAGCAGTACTTC.

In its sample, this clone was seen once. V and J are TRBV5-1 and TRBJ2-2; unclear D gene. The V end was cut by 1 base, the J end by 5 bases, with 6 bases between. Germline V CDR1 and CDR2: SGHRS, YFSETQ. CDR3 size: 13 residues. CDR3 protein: CASSLMDTGELFF. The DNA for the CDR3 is TGCGCCAGCAGCTTGATGGATACCGGGGAGCTGTTTTTT.

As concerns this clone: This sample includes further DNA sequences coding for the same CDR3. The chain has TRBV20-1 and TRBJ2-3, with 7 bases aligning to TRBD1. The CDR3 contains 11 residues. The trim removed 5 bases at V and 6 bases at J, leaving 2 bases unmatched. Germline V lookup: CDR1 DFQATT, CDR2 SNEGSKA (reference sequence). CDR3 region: CSAVRGDTQYF. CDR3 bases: TGCAGTGCTGTCAGGGGGGATACGCAGTATTTT.

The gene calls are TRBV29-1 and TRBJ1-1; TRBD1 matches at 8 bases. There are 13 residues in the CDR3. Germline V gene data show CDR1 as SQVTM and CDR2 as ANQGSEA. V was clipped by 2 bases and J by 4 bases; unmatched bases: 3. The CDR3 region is CSVEQDRVTEAFF. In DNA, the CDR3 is TGCAGCGTTGAACAGGACAGGGTCACTGAAGCTTTCTTT.